The rows below give T cell receptor beta chains drawn from one sample of a study of shared clonotypes between healthy human individuals. Some clones are missing from TCRdb's copy, which holds only in-frame ones; the method was immunoSEQ multiplex PCR. The data hold millions of clones, with 85% to 95% observed a single time. The sample was naive CD4+ T cells from PBMCs. The receptors were gathered from a man in his late teens or twenties in good health. Some clones in this sample may be carry-over from other donors' samples. The CDR3 runs from the conserved cysteine through the conserved F or W. Fields, in order: V gene, clone size, D gene, J gene, CDR3 DNA, CDR3 protein. D genes are given only for firm matches. The listing skips clone size in some rows; elsewhere it reads once, few, many or a size class.

v_gene: TRBV6-5; abundance: few; d_gene: -; j_gene: TRBJ1-5; CDR3nt: TGTGCCAGCAGTTACTCGAGGTCTTACCAGCCCCAGCATTTT; CDR3aa: CASSYSRSYQPQHF
v_gene: TRBV28; abundance: -; d_gene: -; j_gene: TRBJ1-2; CDR3nt: TGTGCCAGCAGTTTGGGGCTGGGGAACTATGGCTACACCTTC; CDR3aa: CASSLGLGNYGYTF
v_gene: TRBV29-1; abundance: -; d_gene: TRBD1; j_gene: TRBJ1-3; CDR3nt: TGCAGCGCTAAGGACAGGGGAAACACCATATATTTT; CDR3aa: CSAKDRGNTIYF
v_gene: TRBV9; abundance: -; d_gene: -; j_gene: TRBJ2-2; CDR3nt: TGTGCCAGCAGCGTAGGTCCAGGGGGGAGCACCGGGGAGCTGTTTTTT; CDR3aa: CASSVGPGGSTGELFF
v_gene: TRBV2; abundance: -; d_gene: -; j_gene: TRBJ2-5; CDR3nt: TGTGCCAGCAGTGAAGTGTGGGGGGAAGAGACCCAGTACTTC; CDR3aa: CASSEVWGEETQYF
v_gene: TRBV7-9; abundance: -; d_gene: -; j_gene: TRBJ2-6; CDR3nt: TGTGCCAGCAGCTCCACCGGGACCCCGACATCTGGGGCCAACGTCCTGACTTTC; CDR3aa: CASSSTGTPTSGANVLTF
v_gene: TRBV5-1; abundance: -; d_gene: TRBD1; j_gene: TRBJ1-4; CDR3nt: TGCGCCAGCAGCAGGGACAGCGAGGGGGGAAAACTGTTTTTT; CDR3aa: CASSRDSEGGKLFF
v_gene: TRBV4-1; abundance: -; d_gene: TRBD1; j_gene: TRBJ1-1; CDR3nt: TGCGCCAGCAGCGGGCGATCAGGGGGCGGTACTGAAGCTTTCTTT; CDR3aa: CASSGRSGGGTEAFF
v_gene: TRBV5-6; abundance: -; d_gene: TRBD1; j_gene: TRBJ2-7; CDR3nt: TGTGCCAGCAGCACTATCGACAGGGGCTACGAGCAGTACTTC; CDR3aa: CASSTIDRGYEQYF
v_gene: TRBV27; abundance: -; d_gene: TRBD1; j_gene: TRBJ2-7; CDR3nt: TGTGCCAGCAGTTCTCGGACAGGACCCTACGAGCAGTACTTC; CDR3aa: CASSSRTGPYEQYF
v_gene: TRBV6-1; abundance: -; d_gene: -; j_gene: TRBJ2-7; CDR3nt: TGTGCCAGCAGTGATCACAGGCCTGGCTACGAGCAGTACTTC; CDR3aa: CASSDHRPGYEQYF
v_gene: TRBV5-1; abundance: -; d_gene: -; j_gene: TRBJ2-6; CDR3nt: TGCGCCAGCAGCTCCCTCAGTTCTGGGGCCAACGTCCTGACTTTC; CDR3aa: CASSSLSSGANVLTF
v_gene: TRBV6-5; abundance: -; d_gene: -; j_gene: TRBJ2-1; CDR3nt: TGTGCCAGCAGCTACCAGGGCGGTGAGCAGTTCTTC; CDR3aa: CASSYQGGEQFF
v_gene: TRBV7-9; abundance: -; d_gene: -; j_gene: TRBJ2-3; CDR3nt: TGTGCCAGCAGCCCGCAAATGAGCGGTACGCAGTATTTT; CDR3aa: CASSPQMSGTQYF
v_gene: TRBV7-2; abundance: -; d_gene: -; j_gene: TRBJ2-3; CDR3nt: TGTGCCAGCAGCTTAGAGCTTTGGGGTACGCAGTATTTT; CDR3aa: CASSLELWGTQYF
v_gene: TRBV25-1; abundance: -; d_gene: -; j_gene: TRBJ1-3; CDR3nt: TGTGCCAGCAGTGAATCGGGGACTGTCTCTGGAAACACCATATATTTT; CDR3aa: CASSESGTVSGNTIYF
v_gene: TRBV5-4; abundance: -; d_gene: TRBD1; j_gene: TRBJ2-5; CDR3nt: TGTGCCAGCAACTACGGACAGGGCGTCGGGGAGACCCAGTACTTC; CDR3aa: CASNYGQGVGETQYF
v_gene: TRBV28; abundance: -; d_gene: -; j_gene: TRBJ1-4; CDR3nt: TGTGCCAGCAGCAGCTTCGTGGGGGCTAGTGAAAAACTGTTTTTT; CDR3aa: CASSSFVGASEKLFF
v_gene: TRBV7-2; abundance: -; d_gene: -; j_gene: TRBJ2-3; CDR3nt: TGTGCCAGCAGCTTAGGCGGAGCAACAGATACGCAGTATTTT; CDR3aa: CASSLGGATDTQYF
v_gene: TRBV28; abundance: -; d_gene: TRBD1; j_gene: TRBJ2-3; CDR3nt: TGTGCCAGCCGCTCGACAGGGGGCACAGATACGCAGTATTTT; CDR3aa: CASRSTGGTDTQYF
v_gene: TRBV2; abundance: -; d_gene: -; j_gene: TRBJ2-1; CDR3nt: TGTGCCAGCAGTGAAGCTAGATCGCACCACAATGAGCAGTTCTTC; CDR3aa: CASSEARSHHNEQFF
v_gene: TRBV4-1; abundance: few; d_gene: TRBD2; j_gene: TRBJ2-1; CDR3nt: TGCGCCAGCAGCCAAGATTCGGCGGGAGAGGGTGAGCAGTTCTTC; CDR3aa: CASSQDSAGEGEQFF
v_gene: TRBV19; abundance: -; d_gene: -; j_gene: TRBJ2-7; CDR3nt: TGTGCCAGTAGTACGCACCCCCCCTACGAGCAGTACTTC; CDR3aa: CASSTHPPYEQYF
v_gene: TRBV10-2; abundance: -; d_gene: -; j_gene: TRBJ1-2; CDR3nt: TGCGCCAGCAGTGAGAGATTGGGCAGGGCTAGGGATGGCTACACCTTC; CDR3aa: CASSERLGRARDGYTF
v_gene: TRBV2; abundance: -; d_gene: -; j_gene: TRBJ1-3; CDR3nt: TGTGCCAGCAGTCCGGGACATGAAGAGGGAAACACCATATATTTT; CDR3aa: CASSPGHEEGNTIYF
v_gene: TRBV19; abundance: -; d_gene: -; j_gene: TRBJ1-5; CDR3nt: TGTGCCAGTAGGGACAATGCCCCTGGCCAGCCCCAGCATTTT; CDR3aa: CASRDNAPGQPQHF
v_gene: TRBV19; abundance: -; d_gene: TRBD1; j_gene: TRBJ2-7; CDR3nt: TGTGCCAGTAGTATTGGGGACAGGGGGCGATACGAGCAGTACTTC; CDR3aa: CASSIGDRGRYEQYF
v_gene: TRBV5-4; abundance: -; d_gene: -; j_gene: TRBJ2-3; CDR3nt: TGTGCCAGCAAAGAGGACTTCTCAGATACGCAGTATTTT; CDR3aa: CASKEDFSDTQYF
v_gene: TRBV28; abundance: -; d_gene: -; j_gene: TRBJ2-7; CDR3nt: TGTGCCAGCAGACTACCCAACTACGAGCAGTACTTC; CDR3aa: CASRLPNYEQYF
v_gene: TRBV6-5; abundance: -; d_gene: -; j_gene: TRBJ1-1; CDR3nt: TGTGCCAGCAGTTACTCACGGGTGGCGACTGAAGCTTTCTTT; CDR3aa: CASSYSRVATEAFF
v_gene: TRBV19; abundance: -; d_gene: -; j_gene: TRBJ1-5; CDR3nt: TGTGCCAGTAGTATTAATTATGGCCAGCCCCAGCATTTT; CDR3aa: CASSINYGQPQHF
v_gene: TRBV4-1; abundance: -; d_gene: -; j_gene: TRBJ2-5; CDR3nt: TGCGCCAGCAGCCAAGACTGGGACGTAATGGGGGGGACCCAGTACTTC; CDR3aa: CASSQDWDVMGGTQYF
v_gene: TRBV30; abundance: -; d_gene: -; j_gene: TRBJ1-2; CDR3nt: TGTGCCTGGAGTGTAGGGGGGGTAGTTGGCTACACCTTC; CDR3aa: CAWSVGGVVGYTF
v_gene: TRBV28; abundance: -; d_gene: -; j_gene: TRBJ1-4; CDR3nt: TGTGCCAGCAGTTTAACGGCAGCTAATGAAAAACTGTTTTTT; CDR3aa: CASSLTAANEKLFF
v_gene: TRBV4-1; abundance: -; d_gene: TRBD2; j_gene: TRBJ2-7; CDR3nt: TGCGCCAGCAGTTCTCGGACTAGCGGGAGGAGCTACGAGCAGTACTTC; CDR3aa: CASSSRTSGRSYEQYF
v_gene: TRBV29-1; abundance: -; d_gene: -; j_gene: TRBJ1-1; CDR3nt: TGCAGCGTTGAAAAGGGGACGAACACTGAAGCTTTCTTT; CDR3aa: CSVEKGTNTEAFF
v_gene: TRBV5-1; abundance: -; d_gene: -; j_gene: TRBJ1-4; CDR3nt: TGCGCCAGCAGCGTGGCAGGTGCAACTAATGAAAAACTGTTTTTT; CDR3aa: CASSVAGATNEKLFF
v_gene: TRBV19; abundance: -; d_gene: -; j_gene: TRBJ2-1; CDR3nt: TGTGCCAGTAGTATGTGGGGCTCTGGGAATGAGCAGTTCTTC; CDR3aa: CASSMWGSGNEQFF
v_gene: TRBV27; abundance: -; d_gene: -; j_gene: TRBJ2-7; CDR3nt: TGTGCCAGCAGTTTTTCTCACAGGGCCCACGAGCAGTACTTC; CDR3aa: CASSFSHRAHEQYF
v_gene: TRBV28; abundance: -; d_gene: -; j_gene: TRBJ1-6; CDR3nt: TGTGCCAGCCTTCCGGGACCCGGACTGAATAATTCACCCCTCCACTTT; CDR3aa: CASLPGPGLNNSPLHF
v_gene: TRBV6-1; abundance: -; d_gene: -; j_gene: TRBJ2-7; CDR3nt: TGTGCCAGCAGTGAAGCGCAGGCTAGCGTTAGACACGAGCAGTACTTC; CDR3aa: CASSEAQASVRHEQYF
v_gene: TRBV29-1; abundance: -; d_gene: TRBD1; j_gene: TRBJ2-5; CDR3nt: TGCAGCGCCCTTCTTCCCCGGACAGGGGGCTGGGGGACCCAGTACTTC; CDR3aa: CSALLPRTGGWGTQYF
v_gene: TRBV4-2; abundance: -; d_gene: TRBD1; j_gene: TRBJ1-2; CDR3nt: TGTGCCAGCAGCCAAGGGGGGACAGGGGCACGTTATGGCTACACCTTC; CDR3aa: CASSQGGTGARYGYTF
v_gene: TRBV10-3; abundance: -; d_gene: TRBD2; j_gene: TRBJ2-1; CDR3nt: TGTGCCACCGGGGTCACTAGCGGGAGGAGTGGGTACAATGAGCAGTTCTTC; CDR3aa: CATGVTSGRSGYNEQFF
v_gene: TRBV5-1; abundance: once; d_gene: TRBD1; j_gene: TRBJ2-3; CDR3nt: TGCGCCAGCAGCTCCGGGACAGCAAGTAGCACAGATACGCAGTATTTT; CDR3aa: CASSSGTASSTDTQYF
v_gene: TRBV9; abundance: once; d_gene: -; j_gene: TRBJ2-5; CDR3nt: TGTGCCAGCAGCGTAGTAGGGGGAGGTCGGGAGACCCAGTACTTC; CDR3aa: CASSVVGGGRETQYF
v_gene: TRBV20-1; abundance: -; d_gene: -; j_gene: TRBJ1-4; CDR3nt: TGCAGTGCTAGAGATCAGGAAAAACTGTTTTTT; CDR3aa: CSARDQEKLFF
v_gene: TRBV28; abundance: -; d_gene: -; j_gene: TRBJ2-7; CDR3nt: TGTGCCAGCAGTTTATCTGTGGGGGCCGGCTACGAGCAGTACTTC; CDR3aa: CASSLSVGAGYEQYF
v_gene: TRBV28; abundance: once; d_gene: -; j_gene: TRBJ1-3; CDR3nt: TGTGCCACTCTGTTACCGGGCGGAAACACCATATATTTT; CDR3aa: CATLLPGGNTIYF
v_gene: TRBV5-1; abundance: -; d_gene: TRBD1; j_gene: TRBJ1-3; CDR3nt: TGCGCCAGCAGCGCGGGGACAGTTACTTCTGGAAACACCATATATTTT; CDR3aa: CASSAGTVTSGNTIYF
v_gene: TRBV6-1; abundance: -; d_gene: -; j_gene: TRBJ2-7; CDR3nt: TGTGCCAGCACTGGGACGCAGGTTACCTACGAGCAGTACTTC; CDR3aa: CASTGTQVTYEQYF
v_gene: TRBV11-2; abundance: -; d_gene: -; j_gene: TRBJ1-2; CDR3nt: TGTGCCAGCAGCTTAGATGTGAGGCAGAACTATGGCTACACCTTC; CDR3aa: CASSLDVRQNYGYTF
v_gene: TRBV5-1; abundance: -; d_gene: TRBD2; j_gene: TRBJ2-2; CDR3nt: TGCGCCAGCAGCTTGGTGACTAGCGACACCGGGGAGCTGTTTTTT; CDR3aa: CASSLVTSDTGELFF
v_gene: TRBV27; abundance: -; d_gene: -; j_gene: TRBJ1-5; CDR3nt: TGTGCCAGCAGCAGGGCAGGGAGGCTTCATCAGCCCCAGCATTTT; CDR3aa: CASSRAGRLHQPQHF
v_gene: TRBV6-1; abundance: -; d_gene: -; j_gene: TRBJ1-1; CDR3nt: TGTGCCAGCAGTGGGAACCGACAACAGGGATCCTCGTTGGCTTTCTTT; CDR3aa: CASSGNRQQGSSLAFF
v_gene: TRBV29-1; abundance: -; d_gene: TRBD1; j_gene: TRBJ2-1; CDR3nt: TGCAGCGTTTCGGGGACAGGGCAAAGTAATGAGCAGTTCTTC; CDR3aa: CSVSGTGQSNEQFF
v_gene: TRBV11-3; abundance: -; d_gene: -; j_gene: TRBJ2-7; CDR3nt: TGTGCCAGCAGCTATGGAGGAGTGAACTACGAGCAGTACTTC; CDR3aa: CASSYGGVNYEQYF
v_gene: TRBV28; abundance: -; d_gene: -; j_gene: TRBJ1-1; CDR3nt: TGTGCCAGCAAAGTGGTAAGGTATGGCACTGAAGCTTTCTTT; CDR3aa: CASKVVRYGTEAFF
v_gene: TRBV6-5; abundance: -; d_gene: -; j_gene: TRBJ1-1; CDR3nt: TGTGCCAGCAGTTACCAGATAACAGGGTCCACTGAAGCTTTCTTT; CDR3aa: CASSYQITGSTEAFF